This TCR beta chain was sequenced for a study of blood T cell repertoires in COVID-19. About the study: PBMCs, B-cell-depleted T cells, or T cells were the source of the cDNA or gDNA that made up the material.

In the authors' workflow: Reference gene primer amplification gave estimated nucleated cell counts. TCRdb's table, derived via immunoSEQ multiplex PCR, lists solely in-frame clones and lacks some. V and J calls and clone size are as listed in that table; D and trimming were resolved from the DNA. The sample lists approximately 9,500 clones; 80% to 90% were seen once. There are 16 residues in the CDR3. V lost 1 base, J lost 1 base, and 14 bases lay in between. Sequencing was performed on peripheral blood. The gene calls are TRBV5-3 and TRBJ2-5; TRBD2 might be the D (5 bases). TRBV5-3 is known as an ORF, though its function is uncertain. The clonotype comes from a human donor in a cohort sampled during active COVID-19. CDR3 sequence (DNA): TGTGCCAGAAGCTTGAGGTCCCCGGGGAGCCAAGAGACCCAGTACTTC. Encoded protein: CARSLRSPGSQETQYF.